This T cell receptor beta chain was found in a study of tumor and adjacent non-tumor tissue in lung cancer. For the study at large: Each sample yielded some 4 million productive TCRbeta reads on average.

TCRbeta libraries were built with three rounds of nested PCR, modified from ARM-PCR. Each CDR3 protein gets one entry after TCRdb re-called the multiplex PCR reads with MiXCR. The sample lists about 110,000 distinct CDR3 sequences; around 80% were seen once. Turning to this clonotype: Its antigen remains unknown. The junction and the germline gene differ at one end; a read error may be behind it.

Notes on the study in general: Compared with tumor, normal lung showed significantly lower TCR diversity.

This sample's RNA came from whole unsorted tissue. Chemotherapy-naive patients with new lung cancer underwent thoracic surgery in China, August–November 2014. The CDR3 has 12 amino acids. CDR1 MDHEN and CDR2 SYDVKM come from the germline V gene. The rearrangement links TRBV28 to TRBJ2-7; TRBD1 is a possible D gene (6 bases). The sequencing input was lung tumor tissue. This clonotype was sampled from a woman in her sixties or seventies with non-small cell lung cancer. The CDR3 DNA sequence: TGTGCCAGCTGTAAAGGGGGATACGAGCAGCACTTC. Translation: CASCKGGYEQHF.